One and the same sample provided the 18 T cell receptor beta chains below, sequenced in a study of blood T cell repertoires in COVID-19. Profiling relied on immunoSEQ multiplex PCR, and the TCRdb table lists in-frame clones only, not all of them. The sample lists fewer than 200,000 clones, about 90% occurring once. Sequencing was performed on peripheral blood. The receptor set was obtained from a man between 25 and 39 years old with COVID-19, enrolled during active disease.

CDR3 DNA sequence: TGTGCCAGCAGTTACGGGACTAGCCTCACAGATACGCAGTATTTT. Translation: CASSYGTSLTDTQYF. The chain uses TRBV6-2 or TRBV6-3 and TRBJ2-3; 9 bases align to TRBD2. J gave up 2 bases and V 2 bases, and 2 bases lay outside the gene matches. The CDR3 runs 15 residues. Germline V gene lookup returns CDR1 MNHEY and CDR2 SVGEGT.

This chain uses TRBV30 with TRBJ2-7; 9 nucleotides agree with TRBD2. V shed 5 bases and J 2 bases; nucleotides not matched to a gene: 7. The CDR3 sequence is 14 residues long. The V gene's germline CDR1 is GTSNPN and CDR2 SVGIG (reference sequence). This CDR3 reads CAWFSGRTPYEQYF. CDR3 DNA sequence: TGTGCCTGGTTCAGCGGGAGGACCCCCTACGAGCAGTACTTC.

This sequence joins TRBV18 and TRBJ1-5, with 7 bases identical to TRBD1. The V and J ends lost 3 bases and 3 bases, in that order; junction bases with no gene match: 5. CDR1 is KGHSH and CDR2 is LQKENI in the germline V gene. The CDR3 runs to 15 residues. The CDR3 here is CASSPTGTVNQPQHF. CDR3 nucleotide sequence: TGTGCCAGCTCACCTACCGGGACAGTCAATCAGCCCCAGCATTTT.

The J gene is TRBJ1-4, the V gene TRBV7-3, with 8 bases that match TRBD1. After removal of 5 bases from V and 2 bases from J, the junction contained 4 bases not matched to a gene. Germline assignment: CDR1 SGHTA and CDR2 FQGTGA. CDR3 length: 15 residues. CDR3 nucleotide sequence: TGTGCCAGCAGCCCACGACAGGGGACTAATGAAAAACTGTTTTTT. This gives the protein CASSPRQGTNEKLFF.

The rearrangement uses TRBV23-1 and TRBJ2-3; 10 positions match TRBD2. TRBV23-1 is filed as an ORF, its function uncertain. With 3 bases clipped from V and 3 bases from J, the junction kept 12 bases outside the gene matches. The CDR3 runs to 18 residues. For the CDR3, the DNA is TGCGCCAGCAGTCATTCTCAGCGGGAGGGCCGATTGACAGATACGCAGTATTTT. This gives the protein CASSHSQREGRLTDTQYF.

This sequence joins TRBV28 and TRBJ1-4; no reliable D call. V lost 2 bases to trimming and J lost 3 bases, with 10 bases between them. Germline CDR1 is MDHEN and CDR2 is SYDVKM. The CDR3 loop spans 15 amino acids. The CDR3: CASSLPVDSNEKLFF. The CDR3 DNA reads TGTGCCAGCAGTTTACCAGTCGACTCTAATGAAAAACTGTTTTTT.

The genes are TRBV4-3 and TRBJ2-7; 8 nucleotides agree with TRBD1. Germline loops: CDR1 LGHNA, CDR2 YSLEER. The CDR3 has 14 amino acids. V trimming: 0 bases; J trimming: 2 bases; junction bases outside the gene matches: 0. The CDR3 spells CASSQETGAYEQYF. For the CDR3, the DNA is TGCGCCAGCAGCCAAGAGACAGGGGCCTACGAGCAGTACTTC.

V and J are TRBV5-1 and TRBJ1-1; 7 nucleotides line up with TRBD1. The CDR3 covers 14 residues. The J segment lost 6 bases and the V segment lost 3 bases, leaving 8 bases of the junction unmatched. Germline V gene lookup returns CDR1 SGHRS and CDR2 YFSETQ. The CDR3 DNA sequence: TGCGCCAGCAGCTCCCTCACAGGGGCCCCTGAAGCTTTCTTT. It specifies CASSSLTGAPEAFF. Drawing the rest from reference TRBV5-1 and TRBJ1-1, the complete variable domain is KAGVTQTPRYLIKTRGQQVTLSCSPISGHRSVSWYQQTPGQGLQFLFEYFSETQRNKGNFPGRFSGRQFSNSRSEMNVSTLELGDSALYLCASSSLTGAPEAFFGQGTRLTVV.

This clone was seen a single time. This chain uses TRBV6-2 or TRBV6-3 with TRBJ2-3, with 12 bases that match TRBD2. This CDR3 spans 16 amino acids. Germline V CDR1 and CDR2: MNHEY, SVGEGT. V was pared by 2 bases and J by 6 bases, with 6 bases of the junction left unmatched. Here the CDR3 reads CASSYGRTSGADTQYF. Here the CDR3 DNA reads TGTGCCAGCAGTTACGGGAGGACTAGCGGGGCGGATACGCAGTATTTT.

The chain combines TRBV27 with TRBJ2-2; D possibly corresponds to TRBD2 (6 bases). Between the trimmed V and J ends, which lost 4 bases and 1 base, there was a span of 10 bases. CDR1 and CDR2 from the germline V gene are MNHEY and SMNVEV (reference sequence). The CDR3 has 15 amino acids. The CDR3: CASSSSGRNTGELFF. The CDR3 DNA reads as TGTGCCAGCAGTTCCTCCGGGAGGAACACCGGGGAGCTGTTTTTT.

The chain combines TRBV19 with TRBJ2-7; tentative D call: TRBD1 (6 bases). Germline CDR1 is LNHDA and CDR2 is SQIVND (reference sequence). The germline V and J ends were trimmed by 5 bases and 4 bases, with 9 bases remaining between them. The CDR3 has 12 amino acids. CDR3 loop: CASSWQGYEQYF. The CDR3 nucleotides are TGTGCCAGTAGTTGGCAGGGGTACGAGCAGTACTTC.

The chain combines TRBV11-2 with TRBJ2-7; a possible D gene is TRBD1 (6 bases). The CDR3 totals 14 residues. V lost 5 bases to trimming and J lost 1 base, with 12 bases between them. Germline assignment: CDR1 SGHAT and CDR2 FQNNGV. CDR3 in DNA: TGTGCCAGCAGCCTGCCAGGGGTTTCCTACGAGCAGTACTTC. Its protein is CASSLPGVSYEQYF.

This chain uses TRBV15 with TRBJ1-2, with 9 positions matching TRBD1. Germline V gene sequence: CDR1 LNHNV, CDR2 YYDKDF (reference sequence). CDR3 length: 19 amino acids. V was pared by 5 bases and J by 8 bases, with 24 bases of the junction left unmatched. Written as DNA, the CDR3 is TGTGCCACCAGCGGAATCCGGGACAGGGAGGCGTCAGGGGAAGAGGGCTACACCTTC. Amino acids: CATSGIRDREASGEEGYTF.

Only one count was recorded for this clone. The J gene is TRBJ1-1, the V gene TRBV11-2, with a possible D match to TRBD1 (6 bases). The V gene lost 6 bases and the J gene lost 9 bases, with 17 bases spanning the gap. Per germline, CDR1 SGHAT and CDR2 FQNNGV. The CDR3 runs 13 residues. The CDR3 is CASRRLGQQQAFF. In DNA form, the CDR3 reads TGTGCCAGCAGGCGATTAGGACAGCAACAAGCTTTCTTT.

This clone was seen a handful of times. The chain links TRBV6-1 to TRBJ2-7; D remains unclear. In germline, CDR1 is MNHNS, CDR2 SASEGT. The CDR3 runs to 15 residues. V was cut by 3 bases and J by 0 bases, with 12 bases left in between. This chain's CDR3 is CASSDSVISSYEQYF. CDR3 in DNA: TGTGCCAGCAGTGATTCGGTTATTTCCTCCTACGAGCAGTACTTC.

This clone has just one count. V and J are TRBV14 and TRBJ1-1, with TRBD1 matching over 8 bases. Germline trimming cut 2 bases from V and 2 bases from J; bases unmatched to any gene: 7. Germline CDR1 is SGHDN and CDR2 is FVKESK. The CDR3 has 16 amino acids. DNA for the CDR3: TGTGCCAGCAGCCAACGGGCAGGGGGCTCTAACACTGAAGCTTTCTTT. Its protein product is CASSQRAGGSNTEAFF. Based on the CDR3 plus reference TRBV14 and TRBJ1-1, the full variable domain is EAGVTQFPSHSVIEKGQTVTLRCDPISGHDNLYWYRRVMGKEIKFLLHFVKESKQDESGMPNNRFLAERTGGTYSTLKVQPAELEDSGVYFCASSQRAGGSNTEAFFGQGTRLTVV.

CDR3 residues: CASSLRLQGGSPLHF. The CDR3 bases are TGTGCCAGCAGCTTAAGGCTCCAGGGAGGTTCACCCCTCCACTTT. The V call is TRBV7-6, the J call TRBJ1-6; D possibly corresponds to TRBD1 (5 bases). V lost 2 bases and J 9 bases, leaving 14 bases between the germline ends. Germline loops: CDR1 SGHVS, CDR2 FNYEAQ. The CDR3 has 15 residues.

The chain employs TRBV5-6 and TRBJ1-2; TRBD1 aligns across 9 bases. The V gene's germline CDR1 is SGHDT and CDR2 YYEEEE. The CDR3 is made up of 14 amino acids. V was clipped by 4 bases and J by 7 bases; unmatched bases: 8. The CDR3 sequence: CASSNLGQGGGYTF. The CDR3 nucleotides are TGTGCCAGCAGCAACTTGGGACAGGGTGGTGGCTACACCTTC.